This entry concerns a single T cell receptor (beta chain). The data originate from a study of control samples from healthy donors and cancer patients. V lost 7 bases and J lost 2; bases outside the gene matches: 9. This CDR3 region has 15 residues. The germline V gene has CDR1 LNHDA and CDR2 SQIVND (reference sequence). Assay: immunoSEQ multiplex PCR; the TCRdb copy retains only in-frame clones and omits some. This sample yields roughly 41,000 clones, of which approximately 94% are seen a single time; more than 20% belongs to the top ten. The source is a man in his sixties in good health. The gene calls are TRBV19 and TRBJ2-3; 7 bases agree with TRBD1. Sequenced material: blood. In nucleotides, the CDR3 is TGTGCCAGTACTCCAAGGACAGGATTCACAGATACGCAGTATTTT. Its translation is CASTPRTGFTDTQYF.